These 16 T cell receptor beta chains were all obtained from the same sample, sequenced in a study of blood T cell repertoires in COVID-19. TCRdb's table, derived via immunoSEQ multiplex PCR, lists solely in-frame clones and lacks some. The profile shows some 370,000 clones, roughly four fifths of them singletons. Sequenced sample: PBMCs or T cells enriched from blood (not recorded which). The source is a woman in her forties or fifties who had recovered from COVID-19.

V and J are TRBV3-1 (or the pseudogene TRBV3-2) and TRBJ1-1; tentative D call: TRBD1 (6 bases). The CDR3 length is 15 residues. The V gene's germline CDR1 is LGHDT and CDR2 YNNKEL (reference sequence). Between the trimmed V and J ends, which lost 5 bases and 1 base, there was a span of 14 bases. CDR3 in DNA: TGTGCCAGCAGCTCAAAAGGGGGTGCGAACACTGAAGCTTTCTTT. Its protein product is CASSSKGGANTEAFF.

This clone was detected once. V is TRBV6-5 and J is TRBJ2-3, with D hard to call. The length of the CDR3 is 14 residues. V lost 8 bases and J 0 bases, leaving 12 bases between the germline ends. From germline, CDR1 is MNHEY and CDR2 SVGAGI. The CDR3 nucleotides read TGTGCCAGCTACGGGTTATCTAGCACAGATACGCAGTATTTT. Its translation: CASYGLSSTDTQYF.

The V gene is TRBV30, the J gene TRBJ1-1; 9 nucleotides align to TRBD1. J lost 4 bases, V lost 0 bases, and 0 bases had no gene match. The CDR3 loop spans 13 amino acids. Germline V gives CDR1 GTSNPN, CDR2 SVGIG (reference sequence). CDR3 nucleotides: TGTGCCTGGAGTGTACAGGGGGCCACTGAAGCTTTCTTT. It encodes CAWSVQGATEAFF.

This clone came up a few times. The V and J genes are TRBV11-3 and TRBJ2-7; 10 bases are a match to TRBD1. The germline V gene has CDR1 SGHNT and CDR2 YENEEA. The CDR3 has 14 residues. J was trimmed by 4 bases and V by 6 bases; bases with no gene match: 6. DNA for the CDR3: TGTGCCAGCAGTTCGACAGGGGGCGAATACGAGCAGTACTTC. This gives the protein CASSSTGGEYEQYF.

The chain links TRBV7-9 to TRBJ1-6; 8 nucleotides align to TRBD1. The V gene end was trimmed by 3 bases and the J gene end by 9 bases; junction bases not matched to a gene: 13. Germline values: CDR1 SEHNR, CDR2 FQNEAQ (reference sequence). This CDR3 region has 17 residues. DNA of the CDR3: TGTGCCAGCAGCTTCATGGGGGGGGGACAGGAATGTTCACCCCTCCACTTT. Protein sequence: CASSFMGGGQECSPLHF.

The chain joins TRBV7-3 to TRBJ2-3; possibly TRBD2 for D (6 bases). The germline V and J ends were trimmed by 7 bases and 3 bases, with 14 bases remaining between them. The CDR3 is made up of 14 amino acids. Germline V CDR1 and CDR2: SGHTA, FQGTGA. The CDR3 here is CASKGGVGTDTQYF. The CDR3 nucleotides are TGTGCCAGCAAAGGAGGGGTGGGGACAGATACGCAGTATTTT. The full variable domain, in which reference TRBV7-3 and TRBJ2-3 provide the parts outside the CDR3, is GAGVSQTPSNKVTEKGKYVELRCDPISGHTALYWYRQSLGQGPEFLIYFQGTGAADDSGLPNDRFFAVRPEGSVSTLKIQRTERGDSAVYLCASKGGVGTDTQYFGPGTRLTVL.

The sample holds one count of this clone. Written as DNA, the CDR3 is TGTGCCAGCAGCTCTACAGGGATCTCCTACAATGAGCAGTTCTTC. This encodes CASSSTGISYNEQFF. The chain carries TRBV7-8 and TRBJ2-1, with D possibly TRBD1 on 6 matching bases. This CDR3 is built from 15 residues. Germline V gene data show CDR1 as SGHVS and CDR2 as FQNEAQ. Trimming cost V 4 bases and J 0 bases, with 10 bases left between them.

This chain connects TRBV3-1 (or the pseudogene TRBV3-2) to TRBJ1-2, with a tentative D call TRBD1 (5 bases). V lost 6 bases and J 0 bases, leaving 11 bases between the germline ends. Germline assignment: CDR1 LGHDT and CDR2 YNNKEL (reference sequence). The CDR3 totals 14 residues. The CDR3 DNA reads TGTGCCAGCAGGTCGGGGGGGACTAACTATGGCTACACCTTC. Amino acids: CASRSGGTNYGYTF.

This rearrangement joins TRBV30 to TRBJ1-2; D might be TRBD1 (5 bases). Germline lookup yields CDR1 GTSNPN and CDR2 SVGIG (reference sequence). Trimming removed 0 bases at V and 4 bases at J, with 15 bases between. This CDR3 is built from 15 residues. The CDR3 coding sequence is TGTGCCTGGAGTGTAGGGCCAGGGCCATCCTATGGCTACACCTTC. Translated, it gives CAWSVGPGPSYGYTF.

The gene calls are TRBV2 and TRBJ1-1; D not resolved. V was cut by 4 bases and J by 0 bases, with 18 bases left in between. The CDR3 spans 17 residues. Germline loops: CDR1 SNHLY, CDR2 FYNNEI. CDR3 loop: CASSALTRPDMNTEAFF. CDR3 bases: TGTGCCAGCAGTGCTTTGACAAGGCCCGATATGAACACTGAAGCTTTCTTT.

The DNA for the CDR3 is TGTGCCAGCAGCCAAGGGACAGCAAATTCACCCCTCCACTTT. Its translation: CASSQGTANSPLHF. The J gene is TRBJ1-6, the V gene TRBV3-1 (or the pseudogene TRBV3-2), with a possible D match to TRBD1 (6 bases). This CDR3 is built from 14 residues. The germline gives CDR1 LGHDT, CDR2 YNNKEL (reference sequence). Deletions cut 1 base from V and 7 bases from J, with 8 bases between.

In nucleotides, the CDR3 is TGTGCCATCAGGGAACAGGGGACCTACAATGAGCAGTTCTTC. Residues: CAIREQGTYNEQFF. J is TRBJ2-1 and V is TRBV10-3; TRBD1 matches at 7 bases. Unmatched junction bases numbered 4, after V lost 6 bases and J lost 2 bases. This CDR3 region has 14 residues. Germline V gene data show CDR1 as ENHRY and CDR2 as SYGVKD.

The V call is TRBV19, the J call TRBJ1-2; D not certain. Germline V lookup: CDR1 LNHDA, CDR2 SQIVND (reference sequence). The CDR3 contains 14 residues. V dropped 3 bases and J dropped 4 bases, with 12 bases sitting between them. The CDR3 nucleotides read TGTGCCAGTAGTATCAGGCTAAGCGGCTATGGCTACACCTTC. Translated: CASSIRLSGYGYTF.

The chain uses TRBV3-1 (or the pseudogene TRBV3-2) and TRBJ1-2; D might be TRBD1 (5 bases). The CDR3 has 14 amino acids. Trimming shortened V by 4 bases and J by 3 bases, and 12 bases separated the two germline ends. Germline V gene data show CDR1 as LGHDT and CDR2 as YNNKEL (reference sequence). The CDR3 spells CASSPPDSDYGYTF. The DNA for the CDR3 is TGTGCCAGCAGCCCCCCAGACAGCGACTATGGCTACACCTTC.

The V and J genes are TRBV12-3 or TRBV12-4 and TRBJ2-3, with D unresolved. The CDR3 sequence is 13 residues long. V lost 6 bases, J lost 0 bases, and 7 bases lay in between. In DNA, the CDR3 is TGTGCCAGCAGGATGACTAGCACAGATACGCAGTATTTT. Its protein is CASRMTSTDTQYF.

The chain links TRBV6-5 to TRBJ2-3; the match to TRBD2 covers 8 bases. In germline, CDR1 is MNHEY, CDR2 SVGAGI. The CDR3 runs to 15 residues. With V trimmed by 7 bases and J by 3 bases, 9 bases remained unmatched. The CDR3 region is CASTWQAGVTDTQYF. The CDR3, as DNA: TGTGCCAGCACTTGGCAAGCGGGAGTGACAGATACGCAGTATTTT.